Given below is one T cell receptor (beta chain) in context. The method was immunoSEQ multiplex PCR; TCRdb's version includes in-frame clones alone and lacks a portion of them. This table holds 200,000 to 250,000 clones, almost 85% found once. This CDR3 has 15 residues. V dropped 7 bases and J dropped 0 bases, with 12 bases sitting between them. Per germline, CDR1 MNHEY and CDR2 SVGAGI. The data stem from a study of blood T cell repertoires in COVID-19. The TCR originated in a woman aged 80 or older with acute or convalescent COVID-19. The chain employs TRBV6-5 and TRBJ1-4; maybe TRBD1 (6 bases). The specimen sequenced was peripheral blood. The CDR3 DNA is TGTGCCAGCACCCGGACAGCCCCAACTAATGAAAAACTGTTTTTT. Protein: CASTRTAPTNEKLFF.